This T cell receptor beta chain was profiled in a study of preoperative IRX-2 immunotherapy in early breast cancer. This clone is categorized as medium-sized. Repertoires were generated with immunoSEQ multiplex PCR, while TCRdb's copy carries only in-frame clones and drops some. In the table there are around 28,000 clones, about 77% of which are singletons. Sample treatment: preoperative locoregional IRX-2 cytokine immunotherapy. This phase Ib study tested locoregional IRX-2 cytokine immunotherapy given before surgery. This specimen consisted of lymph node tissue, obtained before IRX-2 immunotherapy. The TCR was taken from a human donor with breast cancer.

The CDR3 here is CASSRTINRSFNEKLFF. For the CDR3, the DNA is TGTGCCAGCAGCCGAACGATTAACAGGTCCTTTAATGAAAAACTGTTTTTT. The gene calls are TRBV28 and TRBJ1-4; possible D gene TRBD1, 5 bases. V was cut by 6 bases and J by 4 bases, with 21 bases left in between. This CDR3 is 17 amino acids long. Germline CDR1 and CDR2: MDHEN and SYDVKM.